The entry below gives a single T cell receptor beta chain sequence along with its context. Its antigen remains unidentified. V was shortened by 5 bases and J by 7 bases, with 14 bases between the two germline ends. The CDR3 totals 13 residues. Germline V gene data show CDR1 as MNHNY and CDR2 as SVGAGI (reference sequence). The sample is drawn from a study of persistence of HIV-infected CD4 T cells. Study overall: Donors had been on suppressive ART for a median of approximately eight years. Up to roughly 180 mL blood was drawn at multiple time points; a couple of donors had single-time leukapheresis.

Study outcomes and limitations: Degenerate expanded CDR3beta sequences were enriched among CMV- and Gag-responding cells.

This was the immunoSEQ version 4 assay in survey mode. Clones were read by immunoSEQ multiplex PCR, and TCRdb kept only the in-frame ones, dropping some. The sample has some 13,000 clones, about three fifths seen once; the top ten hold 6.9%. The stimulus was an HIV-1 Gag 15-mer peptide pool, roughly 1 ug/peptide/mL. Sorting selected CD4+ T cells upregulating both CD40 ligand and CD69. Stimulated PBMCs had first been depleted of CD8+ T cells. Sequencing was performed on CD4+ T cells sorted from PBMCs after approximately 19-hour stimulation, taken from a patient who received antiretroviral therapy. This sequence originates from an adult man with HIV who was CMV-seropositive. The chain is built from TRBV6-6 and TRBJ1-2, with D tentatively TRBD1 (6 bases). The CDR3 spells CASSLDRLSGYTF. The CDR3 nucleotides read TGTGCCAGCAGTCTCGACAGGCTATCTGGCTACACCTTC.